Below are 29 T cell receptor beta chains sequenced from a single sample in a study of shared clonotypes between healthy human individuals. Profiled with immunoSEQ multiplex PCR; TCRdb holds only in-frame clones, not every one. Of roughly 2.2 million clones in the sample, 85% to 95% are singletons; the top ten hold approximately 0.39%. The specimen sequenced was naive CD4+ T cells from PBMCs. Subset indicated: CD45RA+ positively selected. The receptors here all came from a man in his late teens or twenties in good health. Some clones in this sample may be carry-over from other donors' samples.

CDR3 nucleotide sequence: TGTGCCATCAGACCGGGACAGGGGGAGGGATTGTACGGGGAGCAGTACTTC. It specifies CAIRPGQGEGLYGEQYF. The chain has TRBV10-3 and TRBJ2-7, with TRBD1 matching 11 bases. Germline CDR1 and CDR2: ENHRY and SYGVKD. The ends lost 6 bases at V and 7 bases at J; junction bases unmatched: 17. The CDR3 consists of 17 residues.

V and J are TRBV5-1 and TRBJ1-1; D is unclear. The CDR3 runs 13 residues. The germline gives CDR1 SGHRS, CDR2 YFSETQ. The ends were cut back, 4 bases at V and 1 base at J, with 8 bases in the middle. The CDR3 is CASSRVGNTEAFF. CDR3 in DNA: TGCGCCAGCAGCAGGGTAGGGAACACTGAAGCTTTCTTT.

The chain is built from TRBV5-1 and TRBJ2-7; 12 bases are shared with TRBD1. The CDR3 covers 14 residues. Germline V gene data show CDR1 as SGHRS and CDR2 as YFSETQ. V shed 3 bases, J shed 12 bases, and the junction held 10 bases outside the gene matches. Written as DNA, the CDR3 is TGCGCCAGCAGCTCCGGGACAGGGGGCCGTTTAGCGTACTTC. It yields the protein CASSSGTGGRLAYF.

This chain joins TRBV7-2 and TRBJ1-2, with a tentative D call TRBD1 (5 bases). The CDR3 sequence is 16 residues long. The germline CDR1 and CDR2 sequences are SGHTA and FQGNSA. Trimming stripped 1 base from V and 2 bases from J, with 14 bases between. The DNA of the CDR3 is TGTGCCAGCAGCTTAGTGGCGAAGGGGCCAAACTATGGCTACACCTTC. It codes for CASSLVAKGPNYGYTF.

The V call is TRBV7-2, the J call TRBJ2-2; D remains unclear. Trimming left V 3 bases short and J 1 base short, with 9 bases between. From germline, CDR1 is SGHTA and CDR2 FQGNSA. The CDR3 covers 15 residues. CDR3 loop: CASSFGNRNTGELFF. CDR3 DNA: TGTGCCAGCAGCTTTGGGAACAGGAACACCGGGGAGCTGTTTTTT.

On this clone: The sample carries other DNA sequences with the same CDR3. The gene calls are TRBV6-5 and TRBJ1-2, with TRBD1 as a possible D gene (5 bases). With 4 bases removed from V and 4 bases from J, the gap between germline ends came to 10 bases. The CDR3 has 13 amino acids. Germline values: CDR1 MNHEY, CDR2 SVGAGI. This CDR3 reads CASSSRRGYGYTF. CDR3 bases: TGTGCCAGCAGTTCGCGGAGGGGCTATGGCTACACCTTC.

The chain has TRBV5-1 and TRBJ2-7; possible D gene TRBD1, 5 bases. This CDR3 spans 12 amino acids. V was clipped by 3 bases and J by 7 bases, with 11 bases between them. Germline V gene data show CDR1 as SGHRS and CDR2 as YFSETQ. The CDR3 reads CASSSKGSEQYF. The CDR3 coding sequence is TGCGCCAGCAGCTCTAAGGGGTCAGAGCAGTACTTC.

The rearrangement uses TRBV4-2 and TRBJ1-2; D perhaps matches TRBD1 (5 bases). Per germline, CDR1 LGHNA and CDR2 YNFKEQ. CDR3 length: 17 residues. Deletions cut 2 bases from V and 6 bases from J, with 22 bases between. CDR3 nucleotide sequence: TGTGCCAGCAGCCAACCGTTCGCCCGGGGCTCCGGGGATGGCTACACCTTC. It yields the protein CASSQPFARGSGDGYTF.

This chain joins TRBV5-4 and TRBJ2-7, with 9 positions matching TRBD1. J was trimmed by 6 bases and V by 4 bases; bases with no gene match: 11. Germline CDR1 is SGHNT and CDR2 is YYREEE (reference sequence). This CDR3 has 15 amino acids. CDR3 DNA sequence: TGTGCCAGCAGCCCGGCCGGGACAGGGCGGAGCGAGCAGTACTTC. This sequence encodes CASSPAGTGRSEQYF.

The chain combines TRBV19 with TRBJ2-2; possibly TRBD2 for D (6 bases). The germline V and J ends were trimmed by 6 bases and 1 base, with 12 bases remaining between them. From germline, CDR1 is LNHDA and CDR2 SQIVND (reference sequence). The CDR3 has 15 amino acids. CDR3 nucleotides: TGTGCCAGTAGAAAGGGGCGGGAGAACACCGGGGAGCTGTTTTTT. Translating it yields CASRKGRENTGELFF.

The V gene is TRBV9, the J gene TRBJ2-3, with D possibly matching TRBD1 (5 bases). This CDR3 contains 15 residues. V lost 0 bases and J 3 bases, leaving 11 bases between the germline ends. The germline CDR1 and CDR2 sequences are SGDLS and YYNGEE. CDR3 protein: CASSVEGQVTDTQYF. CDR3 bases: TGTGCCAGCAGCGTAGAGGGGCAGGTGACAGATACGCAGTATTTT.

The chain uses TRBV5-6 and TRBJ1-1; TRBD1 aligns across 7 bases. V shed 0 bases and J 6 bases; nucleotides not matched to a gene: 14. The CDR3 is 17 amino acids. Germline assignment: CDR1 SGHDT and CDR2 YYEEEE. The DNA of the CDR3 is TGTGCCAGCAGCTTGGGCGACAGGGAGGCAGGGTCGGCTGAAGCTTTCTTT. Encoded protein: CASSLGDREAGSAEAFF. Drawing the rest from reference TRBV5-6 and TRBJ1-1, the complete variable domain is DAGVTQSPTHLIKTRGQQVTLRCSPKSGHDTVSWYQQALGQGPQFIFQYYEEEERQRGNFPDRFSGHQFPNYSSELNVNALLLGDSALYLCASSLGDREAGSAEAFFGQGTRLTVV.

The chain employs TRBV16 and TRBJ1-1; 8 nucleotides align to TRBD1. The V and J ends lost 2 bases and 1 base, in that order; junction bases with no gene match: 6. Germline CDR1 is KGHSY and CDR2 is FQNENV. The CDR3 covers 16 residues. The CDR3 loop is CASSQRIQGANTEAFF. CDR3 nucleotide sequence: TGTGCCAGCAGCCAAAGAATTCAGGGGGCGAACACTGAAGCTTTCTTT.

This rearrangement joins TRBV5-1 to TRBJ1-3; 7 bases map to TRBD1. This CDR3 is built from 14 residues. Trimming removed 4 bases from V and 4 bases from J; junction bases left unmatched: 5. The germline V gene has CDR1 SGHRS and CDR2 YFSETQ. CDR3 loop: CASSLWDRGNTIYF. The CDR3 DNA reads TGCGCCAGCAGCCTCTGGGACAGAGGAAACACCATATATTTT.

The chain recombines TRBV5-1 with TRBJ2-1, with TRBD1 identical over 8 bases. Germline trimming cut 4 bases from V and 6 bases from J; bases unmatched to any gene: 6. CDR1 SGHRS and CDR2 YFSETQ come from the germline V gene. This CDR3 spans 14 amino acids. CDR3 amino acids: CASSQGTGGNEQFF. The CDR3, as DNA: TGCGCCAGCAGCCAAGGGACAGGAGGCAATGAGCAGTTCTTC.

CDR3 loop: CASSLGTSGVSSYNEQFF. DNA for the CDR3: TGTGCCAGCAGTTTGGGTACTAGCGGGGTTAGCTCCTACAATGAGCAGTTCTTC. The V and J genes are TRBV27 and TRBJ2-1; 10 bases are shared with TRBD2. Germline V gives CDR1 MNHEY, CDR2 SMNVEV (reference sequence). V was clipped by 3 bases and J by 0 bases; unmatched bases: 8. The CDR3 has 18 residues.

The rearrangement joins TRBV18 to TRBJ1-1; D is unresolved. The V end lost 0 bases, the J end lost 1 base, and 12 bases lay between the germline ends. The CDR3 has 16 residues. The germline gives CDR1 KGHSH, CDR2 LQKENI. The CDR3 nucleotides read TGTGCCAGCTCACCACCTTCTCCGGGAACGAACACTGAAGCTTTCTTT. Residues: CASSPPSPGTNTEAFF.

Of note for this clone: The same CDR3 can be traced to other DNA sequences in this sample. The chain recombines TRBV19 with TRBJ2-4; D gene unclear. CDR3 length: 16 residues. The V and J ends lost 1 base and 0 bases respectively, with 10 bases between them. In germline, CDR1 is LNHDA, CDR2 SQIVND (reference sequence). CDR3 region: CASSIGGSLAKNIQYF. In nucleotides, the CDR3 is TGTGCCAGTAGTATAGGTGGCAGTCTAGCCAAAAACATTCAGTACTTC.

Comment on this clone: Other DNA sequences within the sample encode an identical CDR3. The CDR3 DNA follows: TGTGCCAGTAGTATCAGAGGTTATAGCAATCAGCCCCAGCATTTT. Residues: CASSIRGYSNQPQHF. This chain uses TRBV19 with TRBJ1-5, with no clear D. Germline assignment: CDR1 LNHDA and CDR2 SQIVND (reference sequence). V dropped 3 bases and J dropped 0 bases, with 9 bases sitting between them. There are 15 residues in the CDR3.

The chain carries TRBV30 and TRBJ1-5, with TRBD1 matching over 12 bases. Per the germline V gene, CDR1 is GTSNPN and CDR2 is SVGIG (reference sequence). CDR3 length: 15 amino acids. V shed 2 bases, J shed 4 bases, and the junction held 3 bases outside the gene matches. CDR3 residues: CAWSRGQGANQPQHF. The CDR3 coding sequence is TGTGCCTGGAGTCGGGGACAGGGGGCTAATCAGCCCCAGCATTTT.

V and J are TRBV30 and TRBJ1-4; D is possibly TRBD1 (6 bases). Germline CDR1 and CDR2: GTSNPN and SVGIG (reference sequence). V shed 3 bases and J shed 5 bases, with 7 bases lying between them. CDR3 length: 12 residues. CDR3 sequence: CAWRTGNEKLFF. The DNA for the CDR3 is TGTGCCTGGAGAACAGGGAATGAAAAACTGTTTTTT. Looking up the rest from reference TRBV30 and TRBJ1-4 gives the full variable domain: SQTIHQWPATLVQPVGSPLSLECTVEGTSNPNLYWYRQAAGRGLQLLFYSVGIGQISSEVPQNLSASRPQDRQFILSSKKLLLSDSGFYLCAWRTGNEKLFFGSGTQLSVL.

This chain uses TRBV28 with TRBJ2-7, with 10 bases fitting TRBD2. The germline V gene has CDR1 MDHEN and CDR2 SYDVKM. The CDR3 consists of 14 residues. The junction had 3 bases not matched to a gene; V was cut back by 4 bases and J by 3 bases. For the CDR3, the DNA is TGTGCCAGCAGTTCTCCTAGCGGGAGCTACGAGCAGTACTTC. Translated: CASSSPSGSYEQYF.

This chain uses TRBV28 with TRBJ2-7; the match to TRBD1 covers 9 bases. With V trimmed by 5 bases and J by 5 bases, 4 bases remained unmatched. Germline V gives CDR1 MDHEN, CDR2 SYDVKM. The CDR3 runs to 13 residues. CDR3 DNA sequence: TGTGCCAGCAGTGGGGACAGGGTAGACGAGCAGTACTTC. Its translation: CASSGDRVDEQYF.

The chain couples TRBV29-1 to TRBJ2-5; D possibly corresponds to TRBD2 (7 bases). Trimming pared 7 bases from V and 4 bases from J, leaving 19 bases between. Looked up from germline, CDR1 is SQVTM and CDR2 is ANQGSEA. This CDR3 contains 14 residues. The CDR3 region is CSAPGGGHGETQYF. DNA for the CDR3: TGCAGCGCCCCAGGCGGGGGCCACGGAGAGACCCAGTACTTC. Drawing the rest from reference TRBV29-1 and TRBJ2-5, the complete variable domain is SAVISQKPSRDICQRGTSLTIQCQVDSQVTMMFWYRQQPGQSLTLIATANQGSEATYESGFVIDKFPISRPNLTFSTLTVSNMSPEDSSIYLCSAPGGGHGETQYFGPGTRLLVL.

Written as DNA, the CDR3 is TGTGCCAGCAGTGCCCCCGGACAGGGTCTCGAGACCCAGTACTTC. It codes for CASSAPGQGLETQYF. V usage is TRBV28 and J usage is TRBJ2-5; TRBD1 matches 8 bases. This CDR3 spans 15 amino acids. Germline V CDR1 and CDR2: MDHEN, SYDVKM. The V segment lost 5 bases and the J segment 5 bases; nucleotides outside the gene matches: 10.

Concerning this clone itself: The sample holds other DNA sequences that translate to the same CDR3. The chain combines TRBV6-5 with TRBJ1-1, with D perhaps matching TRBD1 (5 bases). The CDR3 loop spans 12 amino acids. CDR1 and CDR2 (germline): MNHEY, SVGAGI. V was trimmed by 6 bases and J by 1 base, leaving 6 bases between them. DNA of the CDR3: TGTGCCAGCAGGGGACCGAACACTGAAGCTTTCTTT. It codes for CASRGPNTEAFF.

V gene TRBV29-1 combines with J gene TRBJ2-1; 15 nucleotides match TRBD2. The CDR3 is made up of 18 amino acids. CDR1 and CDR2 (germline): SQVTM, ANQGSEA. The trim removed 3 bases at V and 0 bases at J, leaving 6 bases unmatched. CDR3 DNA: TGCAGCGTTGATGGGACTAGCGGGAGGTGGTCCTCCTACAATGAGCAGTTCTTC. This gives the protein CSVDGTSGRWSSYNEQFF.

As to this clone: Other nucleotide sequences from this sample produce the same CDR3. V is TRBV5-1 and J is TRBJ1-2; D is unclear. The length of the CDR3 is 13 residues. The V end lost 2 bases, the J end lost 2 bases, and 7 bases lay between the germline ends. The germline V gene encodes CDR1 SGHRS and CDR2 YFSETQ. The CDR3 nucleotides are TGCGCCAGCAGCTTAGACTCAAACTATGGCTACACCTTC. Translated, it gives CASSLDSNYGYTF.

V usage is TRBV19 and J usage is TRBJ2-2; 8 bases match TRBD2. Germline values: CDR1 LNHDA, CDR2 SQIVND (reference sequence). CDR3 size: 17 residues. V was clipped by 7 bases and J by 6 bases; unmatched bases: 16. CDR3 protein: CASTKKPGLGGSGELFF. In DNA form, the CDR3 reads TGTGCCAGTACAAAAAAACCGGGACTAGGCGGGTCCGGGGAGCTGTTTTTT. Filled out from reference TRBV19 and TRBJ2-2, the complete variable domain reads DGGITQSPKYLFRKEGQNVTLSCEQNLNHDAMYWYRQDPGQGLRLIYYSQIVNDFQKGDIAEGYSVSREKKESFPLTVTSAQKNPTAFYLCASTKKPGLGGSGELFFGEGSRLTVL.